One and the same sample provided the 32 T cell receptor beta chains below, sequenced in a study of blood T cell repertoires in COVID-19. The protocol was immunoSEQ multiplex PCR, while the TCRdb copy is restricted to in-frame clones and leaves out a portion. The table records about 160,000 clones, around 83% of them present only once. Sequenced: peripheral blood. These receptors came from a woman aged 50 to 65 with COVID-19, enrolled during active disease.

The chain employs TRBV7-2 and TRBJ2-5; D unresolved. The CDR3 spans 15 residues. The V and J ends lost 1 base and 5 bases respectively, with 14 bases between them. Germline V gene lookup returns CDR1 SGHTA and CDR2 FQGNSA. The CDR3 spells CASSLDSQALETQYF. The CDR3 DNA is TGTGCCAGCAGCTTAGACTCTCAGGCCCTTGAGACCCAGTACTTC.

A single count supports this clone. The chain has TRBV28 and TRBJ1-3; TRBD1 matches at 7 bases. J was trimmed by 2 bases and V by 5 bases; bases with no gene match: 9. Germline V gene data show CDR1 as MDHEN and CDR2 as SYDVKM. The CDR3 length is 16 residues. CDR3 DNA: TGTGCCAGCAGTCGACCCCGGGACAGCACTGGAAACACCATATATTTT. It translates to CASSRPRDSTGNTIYF.

CDR3 residues: CASSLAGEGVNEQFF. CDR3 coding DNA: TGCGCCAGCAGCTTGGCAGGGGAAGGAGTCAATGAGCAGTTCTTC. This chain connects TRBV5-1 to TRBJ2-1; D is perhaps TRBD1 (6 bases). V lost 0 bases, J lost 6 bases, and 13 bases lay in between. The CDR3 loop spans 15 amino acids. Germline lookup yields CDR1 SGHRS and CDR2 YFSETQ.

This chain uses TRBV5-1 with TRBJ1-1, with 11 bases aligning to TRBD1. This CDR3 contains 15 residues. Germline V gene data show CDR1 as SGHRS and CDR2 as YFSETQ. After removal of 4 bases from V and 5 bases from J, the junction contained 7 bases not matched to a gene. The CDR3 loop is CASSTGQGAGTEAFF. The CDR3 bases are TGCGCCAGCAGCACCGGACAGGGGGCGGGTACTGAAGCTTTCTTT.

The chain has TRBV9 and TRBJ2-3; TRBD2 matches at 10 bases. With 4 bases clipped from V and 5 bases from J, the junction kept 7 bases outside the gene matches. From germline, CDR1 is SGDLS and CDR2 YYNGEE. The length of the CDR3 is 15 residues. The CDR3 nucleotides read TGTGCCAGCAGCCGAAGCGGGGGGGGGTTAGATACGCAGTATTTT. Protein product: CASSRSGGGLDTQYF. The whole variable domain, remainder taken from reference TRBV9 and TRBJ2-3, is DSGVTQTPKHLITATGQRVTLRCSPRSGDLSVYWYQQSLDQGLQFLIQYYNGEERAKGNILERFSAQQFPDLHSELNLSSLELGDSALYFCASSRSGGGLDTQYFGPGTRLTVL.

This clone was observed a few times. The chain uses TRBV3-1 (or the pseudogene TRBV3-2) and TRBJ2-1; 8 positions match TRBD2. The CDR3 has 16 amino acids. Germline V lookup: CDR1 LGHDT, CDR2 YNNKEL (reference sequence). The V and J ends lost 4 bases and 7 bases, in that order; junction bases with no gene match: 12. CDR3: CASSRFGGAASNEQFF. CDR3 coding DNA: TGTGCCAGCAGCCGTTTCGGGGGGGCCGCATCAAATGAGCAGTTCTTC.

V and J are TRBV12-3 or TRBV12-4 and TRBJ1-1; maybe TRBD1 (6 bases). Trimming pared 2 bases from V and 6 bases from J, leaving 10 bases between. The length of the CDR3 is 13 residues. In nucleotides, the CDR3 is TGTGCCAGCAGTTTATTACAGGGACCTGAAGCTTTCTTT. Its translation: CASSLLQGPEAFF.

The sample holds a few counts of this clone. The chain joins TRBV5-1 to TRBJ2-3; 10 bases are shared with TRBD2. CDR3 size: 13 residues. V lost 5 bases and J lost 7; bases outside the gene matches: 4. Germline assignment: CDR1 SGHRS and CDR2 YFSETQ. The CDR3 nucleotides read TGCGCCAGCAGGGGTAGCGGGGGGAATACGCAGTATTTT. Amino acids: CASRGSGGNTQYF.

The chain carries TRBV27 and TRBJ1-5, with D possibly TRBD1 on 6 matching bases. Per germline, CDR1 MNHEY and CDR2 SMNVEV (reference sequence). The CDR3 has 15 residues. V shed 0 bases and J shed 6 bases, with 12 bases lying between them. The CDR3 DNA reads as TGTGCCAGCAGTTTATCTACAGGGAGTAGTCAGCCCCAGCATTTT. Encoded protein: CASSLSTGSSQPQHF.

This clone has a handful of counts. This chain links TRBV18 with TRBJ1-2, with TRBD1 matching over 7 bases. Germline values: CDR1 KGHSH, CDR2 LQKENI. V trimming: 2 bases; J trimming: 2 bases; junction bases outside the gene matches: 8. The CDR3 has 16 residues. CDR3 DNA: TGTGCCAGCTCACCAAACTTTAAACAGGGGAACTATGGCTACACCTTC. Translating it yields CASSPNFKQGNYGYTF.

This clone was detected a few times. The chain is built from TRBV18 and TRBJ2-7; weak D call: TRBD2 (6 bases). CDR3 length equals 15 residues. V lost 2 bases to trimming and J lost 3 bases, with 14 bases between them. CDR1 and CDR2 from the germline V gene are KGHSH and LQKENI. As DNA, the CDR3 is TGTGCCAGCTCACCAGGGGAGGAGCGGCTCTACGAGCAGTACTTC. Translated: CASSPGEERLYEQYF.

This clone was recorded a few times. J is TRBJ2-2 and V is TRBV5-4; 7 positions agree with TRBD1. CDR3 length equals 15 residues. Germline trimming cut 4 bases from V and 2 bases from J; bases unmatched to any gene: 5. The germline V gene has CDR1 SGHNT and CDR2 YYREEE (reference sequence). The CDR3 sequence is CASSQGQFNTGELFF. The DNA for the CDR3 is TGTGCCAGCAGCCAGGGACAGTTTAACACCGGGGAGCTGTTTTTT.

V gene TRBV2 combines with J gene TRBJ2-1; 7 nucleotides agree with TRBD2. Per the germline V gene, CDR1 is SNHLY and CDR2 is FYNNEI. This CDR3 is 13 amino acids long. V gave up 8 bases and J gave up 7 bases; unmatched junction bases: 8. The CDR3 bases are TGTGCCAGCTATGGCGGGGGTAGGAATGAGCAGTTCTTC. Residues: CASYGGGRNEQFF.

The rearrangement uses TRBV10-2 and TRBJ2-1, with 9 bases matching TRBD1. The V gene's germline CDR1 is WSHSY and CDR2 SAAADI. V shed 6 bases, J shed 9 bases, and the junction held 12 bases outside the gene matches. The CDR3 spans 15 residues. CDR3 coding DNA: TGCGCCAGCAGCATGGGAGGGACAGGGTCGGTTGAGCAGTTCTTC. It codes for CASSMGGTGSVEQFF.

The chain uses TRBV10-1 and TRBJ1-1, with 12 bases that match TRBD1. V dropped 4 bases and J dropped 2; count of bases not matched to a gene: 2. The CDR3 is 15 residues long. Germline loops: CDR1 WNHNN, CDR2 SYGVQD (reference sequence). The DNA for the CDR3 is TGCGCCAGCAGTGCCGGGACAGGGGGCAACACTGAAGCTTTCTTT. This gives the protein CASSAGTGGNTEAFF.

This clone was counted once. V and J are TRBV7-9 and TRBJ2-4; tentatively, D is TRBD2 (6 bases). The CDR3 sequence is 13 residues long. Germline V gene sequence: CDR1 SEHNR, CDR2 FQNEAQ (reference sequence). Trimming pared 3 bases from V and 8 bases from J, leaving 11 bases between. CDR3 in amino acids: CASSFFGEDIQYF. As DNA, the CDR3 is TGTGCCAGCAGCTTTTTTGGGGAGGACATTCAGTACTTC.

J is TRBJ2-5 and V is TRBV6-6; a possible D gene is TRBD1 (6 bases). This CDR3 is built from 16 residues. Germline assignment: CDR1 MNHNY and CDR2 SVGAGI (reference sequence). The V gene lost 6 bases and the J gene lost 3 bases, with 20 bases spanning the gap. The CDR3 here is CASSKSVDSWKETQYF. In DNA form, the CDR3 reads TGTGCCAGCAGCAAAAGCGTGGACAGTTGGAAAGAGACCCAGTACTTC.

This clone was seen just once. The CDR3 is CASSFGRGLYEQYF. The CDR3 DNA reads TGTGCCAGCAGCTTCGGGCGGGGACTTTACGAGCAGTACTTC. The chain couples TRBV7-2 to TRBJ2-7, with D tentatively TRBD2 (6 bases). There are 14 residues in the CDR3. The germline CDR1 and CDR2 sequences are SGHTA and FQGNSA. V was pared by 3 bases and J by 4 bases, with 13 bases between.

The sample holds one count of this clone. The J gene is TRBJ2-3, the V gene TRBV5-1; 9 bases align to TRBD2. The CDR3 is 17 amino acids. V was clipped by 2 bases and J by 4 bases; unmatched bases: 11. CDR1 is SGHRS, CDR2 YFSETQ, per germline. CDR3 loop: CASSLGGGASQADTQYF. DNA for the CDR3: TGCGCCAGCAGCTTAGGCGGGGGGGCTAGTCAGGCAGATACGCAGTATTTT.

V usage is TRBV12-3 or TRBV12-4 and J usage is TRBJ1-2; D gene ambiguous. The CDR3 runs to 12 residues. The V and J ends lost 1 base and 8 bases respectively, with 8 bases between them. CDR3 coding DNA: TGTGCCAGCAGTTTAGTTGATGGCGGCTACACCTTC. It specifies CASSLVDGGYTF.

The CDR3 region is CASSYSIQGGYEQYF. The DNA for the CDR3 is TGTGCCAGCAGTTACTCGATACAGGGCGGCTACGAGCAGTACTTC. The chain carries TRBV6-2 or TRBV6-3 and TRBJ2-7; maybe TRBD1 (6 bases). The CDR3 length is 15 residues. Trimming pared 0 bases from V and 3 bases from J, leaving 12 bases between. CDR1 MNHEY and CDR2 SVGEGT come from the germline V gene.

The chain combines TRBV7-6 with TRBJ2-1; D perhaps matches TRBD1 (5 bases). V was trimmed by 1 base and J by 9 bases, leaving 16 bases between them. The CDR3 is 15 amino acids. Germline loops: CDR1 SGHVS, CDR2 FNYEAQ. The CDR3 loop reads CASSLEAGSLGEQFF. CDR3 DNA: TGTGCCAGCAGCTTAGAGGCAGGGTCCTTAGGTGAGCAGTTCTTC.

This chain connects TRBV10-2 to TRBJ1-5; a weak D match, TRBD1 (6 bases). CDR1 WSHSY and CDR2 SAAADI come from the germline V gene. The V and J ends lost 5 bases and 2 bases respectively, with 13 bases between them. This CDR3 contains 15 residues. The CDR3 DNA follows: TGCGCCAGCAGTCTGGGGGGGGCAGGCAATCAGCCCCAGCATTTT. It yields the protein CASSLGGAGNQPQHF.

The chain carries TRBV18 and TRBJ1-5; D unresolved. The CDR3 runs 16 residues. V lost 1 base, J lost 0 bases, and 10 bases lay in between. Looked up from germline, CDR1 is KGHSH and CDR2 is LQKENI. The CDR3 region is CASSPQESYSNQPQHF. For the CDR3, the DNA is TGTGCCAGCTCACCACAGGAGTCGTATAGCAATCAGCCCCAGCATTTT. The whole variable domain, filled in from reference TRBV18 and TRBJ1-5, reads NAGVMQNPRHLVRRRGQEARLRCSPMKGHSHVYWYRQLPEEGLKFMVYLQKENIIDESGMPKERFSAEFPKEGPSILRIQQVVRGDSAAYFCASSPQESYSNQPQHFGDGTRLSIL.

This sequence joins TRBV7-2 and TRBJ2-2, with D perhaps TRBD1 (6 bases). V dropped 7 bases and J dropped 1 base, with 16 bases sitting between them. Germline-derived CDR1 and CDR2 are SGHTA and FQGNSA. The CDR3 consists of 16 residues. The CDR3 spells CASNPGQFQNTGELFF. CDR3 sequence (DNA): TGTGCCAGCAACCCTGGACAGTTCCAGAACACCGGGGAGCTGTTTTTT. The complete variable domain, with remaining parts taken from reference TRBV7-2 and TRBJ2-2, reads GAGVSQSPSNKVTEKGKDVELRCDPISGHTALYWYRQSLGQGLEFLIYFQGNSAPDKSGLPSDRFSAERTGGSVSTLTIQRTQQEDSAVYLCASNPGQFQNTGELFFGEGSRLTVL.

The chain is built from TRBV25-1 and TRBJ2-7; 8 bases agree with TRBD1. V was clipped by 5 bases and J by 7 bases; unmatched bases: 13. The CDR3 spans 15 residues. Germline-derived CDR1 and CDR2 are MGHDK and SYGVNS. The CDR3 spells CASSKMGQGAGEQYF. The DNA of the CDR3 is TGTGCCAGCAGTAAGATGGGCCAGGGGGCTGGAGAGCAGTACTTC.

This clone was picked up a small number of times. This rearrangement joins TRBV3-1 (or the pseudogene TRBV3-2) to TRBJ2-7; TRBD2 might be the D (6 bases). V shed 3 bases and J shed 0 bases, with 6 bases lying between them. From germline, CDR1 is LGHDT and CDR2 YNNKEL (reference sequence). The CDR3 covers 13 residues. The CDR3 bases are TGTGCCAGCAGCCAGGAGGGCTCCTACGAGCAGTACTTC. It encodes CASSQEGSYEQYF.

As regards this clone: At one end, the junction sequence differs from germline, possibly due to a read error. This chain uses TRBV5-4 with TRBJ2-5, with D uncertain. From germline, CDR1 is SGHNT and CDR2 YYREEE (reference sequence). This CDR3 comprises 13 residues. In nucleotides, the CDR3 is TGTGCCAGCAGCTTCACGGGTCAAGGGACCCAGTACTTC. Its protein is CASSFTGQGTQYF.

V usage is TRBV7-9 and J usage is TRBJ2-7, with D possibly matching TRBD1 (6 bases). V lost 4 bases and J 7 bases, leaving 14 bases between the germline ends. The CDR3 loop spans 13 amino acids. Germline CDR1 and CDR2: SEHNR and FQNEAQ (reference sequence). The DNA of the CDR3 is TGTGCCAGCAGCTCAACCGGGACATCGGAGCAGTACTTC. Protein: CASSSTGTSEQYF.

The V gene is TRBV4-2, the J gene TRBJ1-2; D is ambiguous. Germline lookup yields CDR1 LGHNA and CDR2 YNFKEQ. V was pared by 1 base and J by 7 bases, with 13 bases between. CDR3 size: 14 residues. CDR3 DNA: TGTGCCAGCAGCCAAGGGTCGAAAGGAGGTGGCTACACCTTC. This translates into CASSQGSKGGGYTF.

The chain combines TRBV6-2 or TRBV6-3 with TRBJ2-7; D is unresolved. Germline V CDR1 and CDR2: MNHEY, SVGEGT. This CDR3 is 14 amino acids long. Trimming took off 1 base at V and 3 bases at J, with 10 bases between the two ends. The CDR3 is CASSYLGLNYEQYF. The CDR3 DNA is TGTGCCAGCAGTTACTTGGGCCTTAACTACGAGCAGTACTTC.

The chain joins TRBV5-1 to TRBJ2-1; D is perhaps TRBD2 (5 bases). The CDR3 covers 13 residues. Germline CDR1 SGHRS, CDR2 YFSETQ. The germline V and J ends were trimmed by 0 bases and 7 bases, with 8 bases remaining between them. The CDR3 DNA follows: TGCGCCAGCAGCTTGGCCTGGGAGAATGAGCAGTTCTTC. Its translation is CASSLAWENEQFF.